The T cell receptor beta chain under discussion was sequenced for a study of blood T cell repertoires in COVID-19. Study details: Samples taken during acute and convalescent COVID-19 were collected in the United States, Italy and Spain.

Methods used by the authors: Amplifying reference gene primers gave estimates of nucleated cell counts. Assay used: immunoSEQ multiplex PCR; TCRdb lists only in-frame clones, some missing. V and J calls and clone size are as listed in that table; D and trimming were resolved from the DNA. This repertoire shows under 25,000 clones, about 85% found once; its top ten account for 7% to 8.5%. CDR3 length: 16 amino acids. With V trimmed by 6 bases and J by 5 bases, 15 bases remained unmatched. Per germline, CDR1 MDHEN and CDR2 SYDVKM. The clonotype comes from a human donor with active COVID-19. The donor label of this sample is uncertain. The sample comprised peripheral blood. The chain employs TRBV28 and TRBJ2-5, with 7 bases lining up with TRBD1. The CDR3 spells CASSPDRVGVGETQYF. CDR3 DNA: TGTGCCAGCAGCCCTGACAGGGTCGGGGTGGGGGAGACCCAGTACTTC. Supplemented by reference TRBV28 and TRBJ2-5, the full variable domain reads DVKVTQSSRYLVKRTGEKVFLECVQDMDHENMFWYRQDPGLGLRLIYFSYDVKMKEKGDIPEGYSVSREKKERFSLILESASTNQTSMYLCASSPDRVGVGETQYFGPGTRLLVL.